Listed here is a single TCR beta chain. The data derive from a study of blood T cell repertoires in COVID-19. Study details: The origin of the acute and convalescent COVID-19 samples was the United States, Italy and Spain. Sample material is recorded as cDNA or gDNA derived from T cells, B-cell-depleted T cells, or PBMCs.

Germline lookup yields CDR1 KGHSH and CDR2 LQKENI. CDR3 length: 14 residues. V dropped 6 bases and J dropped 4; count of bases not matched to a gene: 8. Per the original methods: Amplified reference gene primers provided the basis for estimating nucleated cell counts. Clones were read by immunoSEQ multiplex PCR, and TCRdb kept only the in-frame ones, dropping some. The DNA gave D and trimming, while V, J and clone size come from that table. The data contain some 200,000 clones, approximately 78% of them seen just once; the ten biggest clones take up over 9.5%. This chain joins TRBV18 and TRBJ2-5; 7 positions agree with TRBD1. The clonotype was recovered from a woman aged 80 or over with acute or convalescent COVID-19. Sequencing was performed on peripheral blood. CDR3 sequence reads: CASSPGTVGETQYF. The CDR3 bases are TGTGCCAGCTCTCCCGGGACAGTGGGAGAGACCCAGTACTTC.